These T cell receptor beta chains were read from a single sample in a study of blood T cell repertoires in COVID-19. Sequencing used immunoSEQ multiplex PCR; TCRdb keeps in-frame clones, though not all of them. The repertoire includes about 150,000 clones, 87% of them detected once, and 5.5% to 7.5% sits in the top ten. The sample consisted of peripheral blood. These receptors all come from an elderly man with acute or convalescent COVID-19. Both conserved end residues are part of each CDR3. The D gene is left open where the match is weak. Rows may omit the clone size; those that give it use once, few, many or a size class.

d_call j_call clone_size v_call cdr3_aa cdr3_nt
NA TRBJ1-2 NA TRBV5-1 CASSLATENGYTF TGCGCCAGCAGCTTGGCCACAGAAAATGGCTACACCTTC
NA TRBJ1-3 NA TRBV7-9 CASSSTGTTGNTIYF TGTGCCAGCAGCTCAACTGGGACAACTGGAAACACCATATATTTT
NA TRBJ1-2 NA TRBV12-3/TRBV12-4 CASRFGVTYGYTF TGTGCCAGCAGATTCGGGGTTACTTATGGCTACACCTTC
NA TRBJ2-1 NA TRBV18 CASSPEHQGSEQFF TGTGCCAGCTCCCCAGAACACCAGGGGAGCGAGCAGTTCTTC
NA TRBJ2-3 NA TRBV5-6 CASSQAARVDTQYF TGTGCCAGCAGCCAAGCAGCCAGGGTTGATACGCAGTATTTT
TRBD1 TRBJ1-2 once TRBV6-5 CASSDRAGYTF TGTGCCAGCAGCGACAGGGCTGGCTACACCTTC
NA TRBJ2-6 once TRBV19 CASSNREPGANVLTF TGTGCCAGTAGTAACAGGGAACCTGGGGCCAACGTCCTGACTTTC
TRBD1 TRBJ1-5 NA TRBV15 CATSKHQGAPLNQPQHF TGTGCCACCAGCAAACACCAGGGGGCCCCCCTGAATCAGCCCCAGCATTTT
NA TRBJ1-5 NA TRBV6-5 CASTTALNQPQHF TGTGCCAGCACTACCGCACTTAATCAGCCCCAGCATTTT
NA TRBJ1-2 few TRBV24-1 CATAEGSSGYTF TGTGCCACCGCAGAGGGCTCTTCTGGCTACACCTTC
TRBD2 TRBJ2-1 NA TRBV14 CASSRGSGASYNEQFF TGTGCCAGCAGCCGAGGTAGCGGGGCCTCCTACAATGAGCAGTTCTTC
NA TRBJ2-7 NA TRBV5-1 CASSLGGSQDYEQYF TGCGCCAGCAGCTTGGGTGGATCACAGGACTACGAGCAGTACTTC
TRBD1 TRBJ2-7 NA TRBV5-1 CASSLGQGSREQYF TGCGCCAGCAGCTTGGGACAGGGGAGCAGGGAGCAGTACTTC
TRBD1 TRBJ1-1 NA TRBV19 CASSFRQGEAFF TGTGCCAGTAGTTTCCGACAGGGAGAAGCTTTCTTT
NA TRBJ1-1 NA TRBV5-8 CASRWGGSTEAFF TGTGCCAGCAGGTGGGGAGGGAGCACTGAAGCTTTCTTT
TRBD2 TRBJ2-3 NA TRBV5-3 CARKEGGRTDTQYF TGTGCCAGAAAAGAGGGCGGGAGAACAGATACGCAGTATTTT
NA TRBJ1-6 NA TRBV9 CASSEGQYNSPLHF TGTGCCAGCAGCGAGGGACAATATAATTCACCCCTCCACTTT
NA TRBJ2-7 NA TRBV20-1 CSASVEDEQYF TGCAGTGCTAGTGTGGAGGACGAGCAGTACTTC
TRBD1 TRBJ2-1 NA TRBV2 CASSVDRGGDEQFF TGTGCCAGCAGCGTCGACAGGGGGGGGGATGAGCAGTTCTTC
TRBD2 TRBJ2-7 NA TRBV28 CASSLRTSGLSYEQYF TGTGCCAGCAGTTTAAGGACTAGCGGTCTCTCCTACGAGCAGTACTTC
TRBD2 TRBJ2-5 NA TRBV18 CASSPPTSGGAWKTQYF TGTGCCAGCTCACCACCTACTAGCGGGGGGGCCTGGAAGACCCAGTACTTC
TRBD1 TRBJ1-3 once TRBV7-2 CASSSDRASNTIYF TGTGCCAGCAGCTCTGACAGGGCTTCGAACACCATATATTTT
NA TRBJ1-5 NA TRBV4-1 CASSSRTGPPGQPQHF TGCGCCAGCAGCTCCCGAACAGGGCCCCCGGGGCAGCCCCAGCATTTT
NA TRBJ2-6 NA TRBV28 CASSPPGGSGANVLTF TGTGCCAGCAGTCCCCCCGGGGGCTCTGGGGCCAACGTCCTGACTTTC
NA TRBJ2-1 NA TRBV28 CASRYVRTGNEQFF TGTGCCAGCAGATACGTCAGGACGGGGAATGAGCAGTTCTTC
TRBD2 TRBJ2-4 once TRBV28 CASSDPQREAKNIQYF TGTGCCAGCAGTGACCCACAGCGGGAGGCCAAAAACATTCAGTACTTC
TRBD1 TRBJ2-7 NA TRBV19 CASSEGQGGEQYF TGTGCCAGTAGTGAAGGACAGGGTGGCGAGCAGTACTTC
TRBD1 TRBJ1-5 NA TRBV6-6 CASKGQGGGSNQPQHF TGTGCCAGCAAAGGACAGGGAGGGGGTAGCAATCAGCCCCAGCATTTT
NA TRBJ2-4 NA TRBV28 CASKGEGTDIAKNIQYF TGTGCCAGCAAGGGGGAGGGAACTGACATAGCCAAAAACATTCAGTACTTC
NA TRBJ2-7 NA TRBV4-1 CASSKGQTEKGQYF TGCGCCAGCAGCAAAGGACAGACCGAGAAGGGGCAGTACTTC
NA TRBJ1-6 NA TRBV5-4 CASSSGVGSPLHF TGTGCCAGCAGCTCAGGGGTAGGTTCACCCCTCCACTTT
NA TRBJ2-7 NA TRBV21-1 CASSKSNQTVDSQSYEQYF TGTGCCAGCAGCAAGTCTAACCAGACGGTGGACAGTCAGTCCTACGAGCAGTACTTC
TRBD1 TRBJ2-7 NA TRBV24-1 CATSEPRDRGYEQYF TGTGCCACCAGTGAACCCCGGGACAGGGGCTACGAGCAGTACTTC
NA TRBJ2-1 NA TRBV5-3 CARSLVQLHPREQFF TGTGCCAGAAGCTTAGTTCAGCTGCACCCCAGGGAGCAGTTCTTC
NA TRBJ2-1 NA TRBV6-5 CASIRRTSGVNEQFF TGTGCCAGCATAAGGAGAACCTCGGGAGTCAATGAGCAGTTCTTC
NA TRBJ2-6 once TRBV12-2 CASRSTGVWLAGGSGANVLTF TGTGCAAGTCGCTCGACAGGGGTATGGCTAGCGGGAGGGTCTGGGGCCAACGTCCTGACTTTC
NA TRBJ1-2 once TRBV27 CASSPQGLSNYGYTF TGTGCCAGCAGTCCCCAGGGACTCTCTAACTATGGCTACACCTTC
TRBD1 TRBJ1-2 NA TRBV28 CASSSRTGVGDGYTF TGTGCCAGCAGTTCTCGGACAGGTGTCGGCGATGGCTACACCTTC
TRBD1 TRBJ1-4 few TRBV5-1 CASSPDRGQKLFF TGCGCCAGCAGCCCGGACAGGGGGCAAAAACTGTTTTTT
TRBD1 TRBJ1-1 NA TRBV6-1 CASSEGQLNTEAFF TGTGCCAGCAGTGAGGGACAGCTGAACACTGAAGCTTTCTTT
NA TRBJ2-3 NA TRBV2 CASKVGGGRRGTDTQYF TGTGCCAGCAAAGTGGGTGGGGGCCGAAGGGGCACAGATACGCAGTATTTT
NA TRBJ2-5 NA TRBV28 CASLTGMETQYF TGTGCCAGCCTAACAGGGATGGAGACCCAGTACTTC
NA TRBJ1-5 NA TRBV6-5 CASKMDPQGGQPQHF TGTGCCAGCAAAATGGACCCACAAGGGGGTCAGCCCCAGCATTTT
TRBD1 TRBJ2-5 NA TRBV4-1 CASSQDGTGYVETQYF TGCGCCAGCAGCCAAGATGGGACAGGGTACGTCGAGACCCAGTACTTC
TRBD1 TRBJ2-7 NA TRBV6-6 CASSHPAGTGTYEQYF TGTGCCAGCAGTCACCCCGCCGGGACAGGGACCTACGAGCAGTACTTC